The rows below give T cell receptor beta chains drawn from one sample of a study of OX40 agonist ivuxolimab in advanced cancers. Assay: immunoSEQ multiplex PCR; the TCRdb copy retains only in-frame clones and omits some. Here the sample spans tens of thousands of clones, about four fifths being singletons. The starting material was CD4+ or CD8+ T cells sorted from blood, obtained in a trial of the OX40 agonist ivuxolimab. The receptors were gathered from an adult with an advanced solid tumor such as melanoma, head and neck, liver or kidney cancer. Both conserved end residues are part of each CDR3. A D gene is named only where the DNA matches it firmly. Clone size appears in some rows only: once, few, many, or a class for an expanded clone.

CDR3 length,D gene,clone size,V gene,J gene,CDR3 protein,CDR3 DNA
11,-,-,TRBV20-1,TRBJ2-7,CSARKTTEQYF,TGCAGTGCTAGGAAGACAACCGAGCAGTACTTC
17,-,few,TRBV18,TRBJ2-1,CASSPSWWGRDLNEQFF,TGTGCCAGCTCACCGTCGTGGTGGGGCAGGGATCTCAATGAGCAGTTCTTC
14,TRBD1,-,TRBV10-3,TRBJ2-2,CAIRTGGATGELFF,TGTGCCATCAGGACAGGGGGAGCGACCGGGGAGCTGTTTTTT
15,-,-,TRBV18,TRBJ2-1,CASSPPGGVNNEQFF,TGTGCCAGCTCACCACCGGGCGGGGTAAACAATGAGCAGTTCTTC
16,-,-,TRBV5-1,TRBJ1-5,CASSDAPGGFNQPQHF,TGCGCCAGCAGCGACGCCCCGGGTGGATTCAATCAGCCCCAGCATTTT
15,TRBD2,-,TRBV28,TRBJ2-2,CASSSGRAVGGELFF,TGTGCCAGCAGTTCCGGGAGGGCTGTTGGCGGGGAGCTGTTTTTT
14,-,few,TRBV11-3,TRBJ2-3,CASSPRTGQDTQYF,TGTGCCAGCAGCCCCCGGACTGGGCAGGATACGCAGTATTTT
14,TRBD2,-,TRBV19,TRBJ2-7,CASGHLAGPYEQYF,TGTGCCAGCGGACACCTAGCGGGACCTTACGAGCAGTACTTC
14,-,once,TRBV18,TRBJ1-4,CASSPGRRNEKLFF,TGTGCCAGCTCACCGGGACGGCGGAATGAAAAACTGTTTTTT
15,-,few,TRBV19,TRBJ2-7,CASSIGGLSTYEQYF,TGTGCCAGTAGCATAGGGGGATTGAGTACCTACGAGCAGTACTTC
16,-,-,TRBV28,TRBJ1-5,CASSPRGATGGQPQHF,TGTGCCAGCAGCCCCCGGGGAGCAACCGGGGGTCAGCCCCAGCATTTT
13,TRBD1,once,TRBV10-3,TRBJ2-7,CAMQRTGTYEQYF,TGTGCCATGCAAAGGACAGGCACCTACGAGCAGTACTTC
19,TRBD1,-,TRBV30,TRBJ1-4,CAWSEWTGRLRRTNEKLFF,TGTGCCTGGAGTGAGTGGACAGGCCGGCTCAGACGAACTAATGAAAAACTGTTTTTT
13,-,few,TRBV5-1,TRBJ1-1,CASSTDYSAEAFF,TGCGCCAGCAGCACCGATTACTCTGCTGAAGCTTTCTTT
14,-,-,TRBV29-1,TRBJ1-4,CSVVKDATNEKLFF,TGCAGCGTTGTCAAAGACGCAACTAATGAAAAACTGTTTTTT
15,TRBD1,few,TRBV15,TRBJ2-7,CATSREDRGKYEQYF,TGTGCCACCAGCAGAGAGGACAGGGGGAAATACGAGCAGTACTTC
14,-,-,TRBV6-5,TRBJ2-4,CASSYSGSPKLQYF,TGTGCCAGCAGTTACTCGGGGAGCCCCAAACTTCAGTACTTC
11,-,-,TRBV20-1,TRBJ1-1,CSAIINTEAFF,TGCAGTGCTATCATCAACACTGAAGCTTTCTTT
15,TRBD1,-,TRBV5-4,TRBJ1-2,CASSLGRQGSLGYTF,TGTGCCAGCAGCCTAGGGAGACAGGGGTCTCTGGGCTACACCTTC
15,-,-,TRBV6-6,TRBJ1-3,CASSYDFHSGNTIYF,TGTGCCAGCAGTTACGACTTTCACTCTGGAAACACCATATATTTT
14,-,-,TRBV5-4,TRBJ1-4,CASSFGRAGEKLFF,TGTGCCAGCAGCTTTGGCAGGGCTGGGGAAAAACTGTTTTTT
14,TRBD1,-,TRBV28,TRBJ2-7,CASSRTGSSYEQYF,TGTGCCAGCAGTCGGACAGGGAGCTCCTACGAGCAGTACTTC
20,TRBD1,-,TRBV28,TRBJ1-4,CASSPFGLDRGFSANEKLFF,TGTGCCAGCAGTCCATTTGGTCTGGACAGGGGGTTTTCAGCTAATGAAAAACTGTTTTTT
15,TRBD1,once,TRBV5-8,TRBJ2-1,CASSLGQGLNNEQFF,TGTGCCAGCAGCTTGGGACAGGGCCTCAACAATGAGCAGTTCTTC
17,-,-,TRBV2,TRBJ1-3,CASSGGLFWSSGNTIYF,TGTGCCAGCAGTGGGGGACTGTTCTGGAGCTCTGGAAACACCATATATTTT